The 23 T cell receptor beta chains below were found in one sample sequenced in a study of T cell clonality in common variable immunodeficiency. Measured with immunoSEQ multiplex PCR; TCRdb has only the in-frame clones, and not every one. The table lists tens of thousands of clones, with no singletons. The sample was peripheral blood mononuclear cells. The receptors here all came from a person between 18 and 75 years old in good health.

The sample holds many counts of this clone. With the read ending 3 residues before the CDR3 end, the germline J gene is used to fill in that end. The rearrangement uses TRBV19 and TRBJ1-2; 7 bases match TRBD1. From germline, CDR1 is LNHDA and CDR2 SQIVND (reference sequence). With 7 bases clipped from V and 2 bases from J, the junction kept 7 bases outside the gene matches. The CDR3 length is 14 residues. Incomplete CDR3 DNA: TGTGCCAGTACCGGGGCAGGGGGAAACTATGGC. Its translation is CASTGAGGNYG. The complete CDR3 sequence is CASTGAGGNYGYTF.

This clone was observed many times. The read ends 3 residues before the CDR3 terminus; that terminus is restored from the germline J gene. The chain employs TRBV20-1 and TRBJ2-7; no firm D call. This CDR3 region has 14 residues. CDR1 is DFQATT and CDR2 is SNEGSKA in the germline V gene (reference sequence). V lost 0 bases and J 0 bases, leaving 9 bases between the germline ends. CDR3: CSARDRSYSYEQYF. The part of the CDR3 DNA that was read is TGCAGTGCTAGAGACAGGAGCTACTCCTACGAG.

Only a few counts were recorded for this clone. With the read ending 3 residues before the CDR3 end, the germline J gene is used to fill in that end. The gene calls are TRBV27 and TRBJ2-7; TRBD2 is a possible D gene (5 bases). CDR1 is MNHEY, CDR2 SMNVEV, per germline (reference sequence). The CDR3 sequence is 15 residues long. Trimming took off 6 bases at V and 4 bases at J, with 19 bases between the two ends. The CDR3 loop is CASRVQASGLYEQYF. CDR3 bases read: TGTGCCAGCAGAGTCCAGGCCAGCGGCCTATACGAG.

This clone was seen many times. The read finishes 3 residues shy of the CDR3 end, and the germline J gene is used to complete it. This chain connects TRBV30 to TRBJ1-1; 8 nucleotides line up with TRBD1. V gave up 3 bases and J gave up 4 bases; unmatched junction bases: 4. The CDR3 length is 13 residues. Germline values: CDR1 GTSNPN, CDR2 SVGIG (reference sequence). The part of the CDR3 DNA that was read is TGTGCCTGGAGCTCGGACAGGGCCACTGAA. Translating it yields CAWSSDRATE. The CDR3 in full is CAWSSDRATEAFF. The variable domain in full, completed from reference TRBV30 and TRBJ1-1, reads SQTIHQWPATLVQPVGSPLSLECTVEGTSNPNLYWYRQAAGRGLQLLFYSVGIGQISSEVPQNLSASRPQDRQFILSSKKLLLSDSGFYLCAWSSDRATEAFFGQGTRLTVV.

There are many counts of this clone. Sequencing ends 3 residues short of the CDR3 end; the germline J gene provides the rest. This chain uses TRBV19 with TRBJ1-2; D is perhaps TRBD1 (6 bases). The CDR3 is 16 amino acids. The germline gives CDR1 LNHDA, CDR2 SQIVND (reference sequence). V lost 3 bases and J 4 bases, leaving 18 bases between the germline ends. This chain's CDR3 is CASSIMRGTSGYGYTF. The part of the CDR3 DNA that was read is TGTGCCAGTAGTATTATGAGGGGGACGTCTGGCTATGGC.

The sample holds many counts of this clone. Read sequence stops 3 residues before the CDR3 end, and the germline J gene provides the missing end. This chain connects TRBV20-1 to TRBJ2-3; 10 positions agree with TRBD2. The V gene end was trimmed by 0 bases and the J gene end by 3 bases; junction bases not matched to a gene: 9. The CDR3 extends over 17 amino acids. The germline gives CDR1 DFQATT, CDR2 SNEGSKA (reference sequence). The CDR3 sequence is CSARERRASGSTDTQYF. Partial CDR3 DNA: TGCAGTGCTAGAGAAAGGAGGGCTAGCGGGAGTACAGATACG.

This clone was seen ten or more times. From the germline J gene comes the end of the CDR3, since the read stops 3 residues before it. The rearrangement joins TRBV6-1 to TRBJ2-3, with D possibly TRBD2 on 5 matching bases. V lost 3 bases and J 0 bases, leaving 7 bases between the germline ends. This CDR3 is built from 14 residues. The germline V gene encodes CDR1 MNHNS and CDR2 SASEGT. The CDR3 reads CASSERTSTDTQYF. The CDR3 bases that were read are TGTGCCAGCAGTGAGCGGACTAGCACAGATACG.

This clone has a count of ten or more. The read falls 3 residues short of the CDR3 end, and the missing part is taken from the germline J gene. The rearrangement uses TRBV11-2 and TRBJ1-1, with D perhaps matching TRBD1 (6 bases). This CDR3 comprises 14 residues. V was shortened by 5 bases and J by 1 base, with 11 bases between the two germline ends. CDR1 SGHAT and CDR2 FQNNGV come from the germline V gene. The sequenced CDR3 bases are TGTGCCAGCAGCACTAACAGGGCGAACACTGAA. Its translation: CASSTNRANTE. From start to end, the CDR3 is CASSTNRANTEAFF.

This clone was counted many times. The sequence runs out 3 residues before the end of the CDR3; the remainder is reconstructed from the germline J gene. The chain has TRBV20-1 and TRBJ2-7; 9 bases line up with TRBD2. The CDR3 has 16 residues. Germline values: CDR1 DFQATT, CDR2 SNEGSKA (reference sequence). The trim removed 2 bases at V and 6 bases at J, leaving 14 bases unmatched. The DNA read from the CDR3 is TGCAGTGCTAGATCCCTACAGCGGGAGGTTGAAGGCGAG. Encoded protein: CSARSLQREVEGE. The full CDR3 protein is CSARSLQREVEGEQYF.

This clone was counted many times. CDR3 bases read: TGTGCCAGCAGCTCCCCAGGGGCCTACAATGAG. As protein: CASSSPGAYNE. The entire CDR3 is CASSSPGAYNEQFF. The gene calls are TRBV7-8 and TRBJ2-1, with D possibly matching TRBD1 (6 bases). From the germline J gene comes the end of the CDR3, since the read stops 3 residues before it. The CDR3 runs 14 residues. Trimming removed 4 bases from V and 2 bases from J, with 9 bases in between. Per the germline V gene, CDR1 is SGHVS and CDR2 is FQNEAQ.

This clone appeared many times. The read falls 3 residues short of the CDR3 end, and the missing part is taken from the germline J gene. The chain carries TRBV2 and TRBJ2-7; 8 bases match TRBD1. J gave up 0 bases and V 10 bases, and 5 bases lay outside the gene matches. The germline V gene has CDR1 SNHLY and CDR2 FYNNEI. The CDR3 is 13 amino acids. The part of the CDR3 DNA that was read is TGTGCCACGGGGACAGGAACCTCCTACGAG. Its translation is CATGTGTSYE. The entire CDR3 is CATGTGTSYEQYF. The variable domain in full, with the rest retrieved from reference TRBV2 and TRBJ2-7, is EPEVTQTPSHQVTQMGQEVILRCVPISNHLYFYWYRQILGQKVEFLVSFYNNEISEKSEIFDDQFSVERPDGSNFTLKIRSTKLEDSAMYFCATGTGTSYEQYFGPGTRLTVT.

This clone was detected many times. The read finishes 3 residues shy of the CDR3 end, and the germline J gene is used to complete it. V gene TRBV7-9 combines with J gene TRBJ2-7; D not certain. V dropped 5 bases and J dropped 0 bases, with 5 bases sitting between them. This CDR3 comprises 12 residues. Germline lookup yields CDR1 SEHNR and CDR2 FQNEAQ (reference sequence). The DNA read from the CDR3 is TGTGCCAGCAGCCGTAGCTCCTACGAG. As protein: CASSRSSYE. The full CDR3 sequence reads CASSRSSYEQYF.

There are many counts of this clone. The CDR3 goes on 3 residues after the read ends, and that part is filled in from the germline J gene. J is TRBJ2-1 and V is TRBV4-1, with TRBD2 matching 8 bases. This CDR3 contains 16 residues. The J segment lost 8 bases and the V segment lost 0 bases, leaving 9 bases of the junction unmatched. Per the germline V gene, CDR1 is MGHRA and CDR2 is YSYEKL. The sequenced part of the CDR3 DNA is TGCGCCAGCAGCCAAGACGGTAGCGGGATAGTATATGAG. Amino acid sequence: CASSQDGSGIVYE. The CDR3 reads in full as CASSQDGSGIVYEQFF.

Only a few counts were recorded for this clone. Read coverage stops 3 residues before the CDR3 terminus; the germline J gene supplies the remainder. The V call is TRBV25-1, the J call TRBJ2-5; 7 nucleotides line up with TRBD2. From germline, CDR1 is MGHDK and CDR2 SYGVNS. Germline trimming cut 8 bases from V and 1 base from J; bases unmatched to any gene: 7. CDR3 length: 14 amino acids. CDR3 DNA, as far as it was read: TGTGCCAGCCACAAGGGACTACCCCAAGAGACC. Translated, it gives CASHKGLPQET. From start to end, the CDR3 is CASHKGLPQETQYF.

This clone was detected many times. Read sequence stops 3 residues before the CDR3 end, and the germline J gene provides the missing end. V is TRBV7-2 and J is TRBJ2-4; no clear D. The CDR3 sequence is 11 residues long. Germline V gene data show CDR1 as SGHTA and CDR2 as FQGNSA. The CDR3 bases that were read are TGTGCCAGCAGCTTAGCAGGCTTT. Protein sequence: CASSLAGF. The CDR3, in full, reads CASSLAGFQYF.

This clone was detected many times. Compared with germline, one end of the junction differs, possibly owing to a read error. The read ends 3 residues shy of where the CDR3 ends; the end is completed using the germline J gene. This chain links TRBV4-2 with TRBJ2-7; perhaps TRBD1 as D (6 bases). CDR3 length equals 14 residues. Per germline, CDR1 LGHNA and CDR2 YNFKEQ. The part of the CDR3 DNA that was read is TGCGCCAGCAGCCAATTATCCAGGGGCTACGAG. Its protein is CASSQLSRGYE. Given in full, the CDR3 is CASSQLSRGYEQYF.

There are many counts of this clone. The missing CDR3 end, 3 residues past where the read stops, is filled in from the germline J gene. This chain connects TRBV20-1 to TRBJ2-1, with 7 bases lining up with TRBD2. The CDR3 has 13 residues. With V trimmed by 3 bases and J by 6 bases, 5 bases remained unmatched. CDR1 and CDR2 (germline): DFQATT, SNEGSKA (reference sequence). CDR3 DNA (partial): TGCAGTGCTAGCGGGACTACCCTCAATGAG. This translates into CSASGTTLNE. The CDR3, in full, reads CSASGTTLNEQFF.

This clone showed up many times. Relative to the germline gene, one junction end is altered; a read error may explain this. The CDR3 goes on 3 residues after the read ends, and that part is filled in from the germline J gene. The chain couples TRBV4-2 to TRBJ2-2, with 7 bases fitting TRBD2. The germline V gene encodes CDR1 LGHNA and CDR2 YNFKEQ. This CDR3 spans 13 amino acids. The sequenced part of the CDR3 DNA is TGCGCCAGCAGCCAGGACCGACTAGCGGAG. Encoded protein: CASSQDRLAE. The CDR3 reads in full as CASSQDRLAELFF.

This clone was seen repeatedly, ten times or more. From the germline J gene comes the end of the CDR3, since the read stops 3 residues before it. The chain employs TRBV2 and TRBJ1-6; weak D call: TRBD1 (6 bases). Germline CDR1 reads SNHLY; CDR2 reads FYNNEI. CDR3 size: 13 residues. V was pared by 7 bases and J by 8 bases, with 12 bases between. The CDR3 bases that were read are TGTGCCAGCAAGGGGGGGCGTGATTCACCC. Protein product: CASKGGRDSP. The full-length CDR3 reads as CASKGGRDSPLHF.

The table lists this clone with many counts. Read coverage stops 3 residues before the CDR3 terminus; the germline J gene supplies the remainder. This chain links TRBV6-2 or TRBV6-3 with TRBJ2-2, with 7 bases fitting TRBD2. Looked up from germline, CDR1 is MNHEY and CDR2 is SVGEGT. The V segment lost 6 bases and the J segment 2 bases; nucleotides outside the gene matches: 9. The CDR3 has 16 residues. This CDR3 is CASRSQWGGNTGELFF. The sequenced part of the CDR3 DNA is TGTGCCAGCAGATCACAATGGGGGGGAAACACCGGGGAG.

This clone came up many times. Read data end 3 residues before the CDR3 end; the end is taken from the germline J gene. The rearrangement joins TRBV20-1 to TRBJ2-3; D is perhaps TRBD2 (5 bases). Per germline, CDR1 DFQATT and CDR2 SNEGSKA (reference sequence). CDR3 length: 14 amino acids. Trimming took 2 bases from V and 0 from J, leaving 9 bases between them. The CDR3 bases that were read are TGCAGTGCTAGACTAGCTGCCAGCACAGATACG. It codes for CSARLAASTDT. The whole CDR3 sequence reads CSARLAASTDTQYF.

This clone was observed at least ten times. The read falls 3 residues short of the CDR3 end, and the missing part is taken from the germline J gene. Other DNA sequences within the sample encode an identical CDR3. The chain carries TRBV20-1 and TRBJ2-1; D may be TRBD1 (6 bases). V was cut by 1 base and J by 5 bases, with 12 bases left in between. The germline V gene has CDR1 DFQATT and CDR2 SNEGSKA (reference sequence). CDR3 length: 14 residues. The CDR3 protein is CSARAQGLDNEQFF. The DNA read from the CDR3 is TGCAGTGCTAGAGCACAGGGTTTAGACAATGAG.

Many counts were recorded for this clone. The CDR3 is CASSIFPGELFF. The sequenced part of the CDR3 DNA is TGTGCCAGTAGTATCTTCCCCGGGGAG. The chain couples TRBV19 to TRBJ2-2, with D uncertain. The DNA ends 3 residues before the CDR3 does, and the rest of the CDR3 is filled in from the germline J gene. V dropped 3 bases and J dropped 6 bases, with 5 bases sitting between them. This CDR3 region has 12 residues. Germline-derived CDR1 and CDR2 are LNHDA and SQIVND (reference sequence).